This T cell receptor beta chain was observed in a study of blood T cell repertoires in COVID-19. TCRdb's copy holds only in-frame clones and misses some; the assay was immunoSEQ multiplex PCR. Found here are about 140,000 clones, 70% to 90% of them singletons; the top ten hold 1.5% to 1.7%. In germline, CDR1 is SGHTA, CDR2 FQGNSA. CDR3 length: 19 amino acids. V lost 4 bases and J 4 bases, leaving 26 bases between the germline ends. The V gene is TRBV7-2, the J gene TRBJ2-1, with D perhaps TRBD1 or TRBD2 (9 bases each). This clonotype was sampled from an older woman with acute or convalescent COVID-19. The sequenced material came from peripheral blood. CDR3 coding DNA: TGTGCCAGCAGCTCGGGACAGGGTTGGGGTAGCGGGGGTTACAATGAGCAGTTCTTC. Its protein is CASSSGQGWGSGGYNEQFF.